These 28 T cell receptor beta chains came from one sample sequenced in a study of shared clonotypes between healthy human individuals. Data came from immunoSEQ multiplex PCR; TCRdb stores just in-frame clones and leaves some out. The table records a few million clones, more than 80% of them present only once. Sequencing used naive CD4+ T cells from PBMCs. Subset given: CD45RA+ positively selected. Every receptor here comes from a young man in good health. Some clones in this sample may be carry-over from other donors' samples.

The V call is TRBV7-2, the J call TRBJ2-5; 12 bases are shared with TRBD2. CDR3 size: 13 residues. Germline trimming cut 8 bases from V and 4 bases from J; bases unmatched to any gene: 2. Germline CDR1 is SGHTA and CDR2 is FQGNSA. DNA for the CDR3: TGTGCCAGCCAACTAGCGGGAGGAGAGACCCAGTACTTC. As protein: CASQLAGGETQYF.

The rearrangement links TRBV28 to TRBJ2-2; tentative D call: TRBD2 (6 bases). This CDR3 comprises 16 residues. Germline V gives CDR1 MDHEN, CDR2 SYDVKM. Between the trimmed V and J ends, which lost 4 bases and 6 bases, there was a span of 18 bases. The DNA of the CDR3 is TGTGCCAGCAGTTGGGGATATCCTCCGGGGGCCGGGGAGCTGTTTTTT. This encodes CASSWGYPPGAGELFF.

The chain links TRBV4-1 to TRBJ2-7; no reliable D call. CDR1 MGHRA and CDR2 YSYEKL come from the germline V gene. This CDR3 contains 18 residues. V shed 1 base and J shed 1 base, with 20 bases lying between them. The CDR3 region has the DNA TGCGCCAGCAGCCAAGTTGTGGAACGGCAGTTAAGATCCTACGAGCAGTACTTC. This gives the protein CASSQVVERQLRSYEQYF.

This sequence joins TRBV2 and TRBJ2-5; D uncertain. This CDR3 has 11 residues. Germline V gene lookup returns CDR1 SNHLY and CDR2 FYNNEI. V shed 8 bases and J shed 3 bases, with 7 bases lying between them. This CDR3 is CASGVKETQYF. For the CDR3, the DNA is TGTGCCAGCGGGGTAAAAGAGACCCAGTACTTC.

As for this clone: Other DNA sequences in this specimen translate into the identical CDR3. The chain employs TRBV30 and TRBJ1-1; D unresolved. The V gene lost 5 bases and the J gene lost 11 bases, with 18 bases spanning the gap. The CDR3 contains 12 residues. In germline, CDR1 is GTSNPN, CDR2 SVGIG (reference sequence). CDR3 nucleotides: TGTGCCTGGTCTTTCCGAGTAGACGAGGCTTTCTTT. It encodes CAWSFRVDEAFF.

The chain recombines TRBV7-3 with TRBJ2-6; the D gene could be TRBD1 or TRBD2 (7 bases each). This CDR3 is 17 amino acids long. Trimming took 4 bases from V and 2 from J, leaving 15 bases between them. Germline CDR1 reads SGHTA; CDR2 reads FQGTGA. As DNA, the CDR3 is TGTGCCAGCAGCTACCGACAGGGAGGGACTGGGGCCAACGTCCTGACTTTC. Residues: CASSYRQGGTGANVLTF.

The rearrangement uses TRBV5-1 and TRBJ2-1; the D is unclear. Germline V CDR1 and CDR2: SGHRS, YFSETQ. The CDR3 spans 15 residues. V shed 4 bases and J shed 5 bases, with 16 bases lying between them. The CDR3 DNA is TGCGCCAGCAGCGTCGGACGGACGCAGGACAATGAGCAGTTCTTC. Translation gives CASSVGRTQDNEQFF.

A single count supports this clone. This sequence joins TRBV7-9 and TRBJ2-6; 8 bases line up with TRBD1. CDR3 length: 18 residues. From germline, CDR1 is SEHNR and CDR2 FQNEAQ (reference sequence). With 5 bases clipped from V and 0 bases from J, the junction kept 9 bases outside the gene matches. The CDR3 loop is CASSPRQGHSSGANVLTF. CDR3 DNA: TGTGCCAGCAGCCCACGACAGGGGCACAGCTCTGGGGCCAACGTCCTGACTTTC.

This chain uses TRBV28 with TRBJ2-5; perhaps TRBD2 as D (6 bases). The ends were cut back, 3 bases at V and 2 bases at J, with 13 bases in the middle. The germline V gene has CDR1 MDHEN and CDR2 SYDVKM. There are 15 residues in the CDR3. The CDR3 DNA follows: TGTGCCAGCAGTTTGGGTGGGGGGATTCAAGAGACCCAGTACTTC. Translation gives CASSLGGGIQETQYF.

The V gene is TRBV28, the J gene TRBJ2-1; TRBD1 agrees at 9 bases. V gave up 6 bases and J gave up 6 bases; unmatched junction bases: 6. The CDR3 is 14 amino acids. Germline loops: CDR1 MDHEN, CDR2 SYDVKM. CDR3 in DNA: TGTGCCAGCAGAAGGGACAGGGCTGGCAATGAGCAGTTCTTC. Its protein product is CASRRDRAGNEQFF.

The chain has TRBV6-5 and TRBJ2-7; possible D gene TRBD2, 6 bases. CDR1 and CDR2 from the germline V gene are MNHEY and SVGAGI. V lost 0 bases and J lost 4, with 10 bases in between. This CDR3 spans 14 amino acids. The chain's CDR3 is CASSYSQRAYEQYF. CDR3 in DNA: TGTGCCAGCAGTTACTCGCAGCGGGCGTACGAGCAGTACTTC.

This chain links TRBV6-1 with TRBJ2-1; 8 nucleotides line up with TRBD2. The V gene's germline CDR1 is MNHNS and CDR2 SASEGT. The trim removed 2 bases at V and 5 bases at J, leaving 5 bases unmatched. The CDR3 is 15 residues long. This chain's CDR3 is CASSEMGLVNNEQFF. As DNA, the CDR3 is TGTGCCAGCAGTGAAATGGGACTAGTGAACAATGAGCAGTTCTTC.

The chain has TRBV5-1 and TRBJ2-7; 7 bases are shared with TRBD2. The CDR3 runs 17 residues. With 4 bases clipped from V and 0 bases from J, the junction kept 13 bases outside the gene matches. Germline CDR1 reads SGHRS; CDR2 reads YFSETQ. The CDR3 DNA sequence: TGCGCCAGCAGCGGGCGGTCGGCGGGAGTAGACTCCTACGAGCAGTACTTC. Its protein is CASSGRSAGVDSYEQYF.

This clone was seen a single time. The V and J genes are TRBV5-1 and TRBJ1-1; D possibly corresponds to TRBD1 (6 bases). There are 16 residues in the CDR3. Trimming took 1 base from V and 1 from J, leaving 14 bases between them. The germline CDR1 and CDR2 sequences are SGHRS and YFSETQ. Here the CDR3 DNA reads TGCGCCAGCAGCTTGACAGGGACCCGGCCGAACACTGAAGCTTTCTTT. Translated, it gives CASSLTGTRPNTEAFF.

CDR3 residues: CASRPWDSRDEQFF. The CDR3 coding sequence is TGTGCCAGCAGGCCTTGGGACAGTCGCGATGAGCAGTTCTTC. The genes are TRBV6-5 and TRBJ2-1; 7 bases are a match to TRBD1. The V segment lost 6 bases and the J segment 8 bases; nucleotides outside the gene matches: 10. The CDR3 totals 14 residues. The V gene's germline CDR1 is MNHEY and CDR2 SVGAGI.

The V and J genes are TRBV19 and TRBJ1-2; 10 nucleotides agree with TRBD1. Trimming cost V 0 bases and J 6 bases; bases outside gene matches: 4. The CDR3 totals 15 residues. Looked up from germline, CDR1 is LNHDA and CDR2 is SQIVND (reference sequence). This CDR3 reads CASSIDWTGGHGYTF. The CDR3 nucleotides are TGTGCCAGTAGTATAGACTGGACAGGGGGGCATGGCTACACCTTC.

The chain links TRBV27 to TRBJ1-2; D is undetermined. V was cut by 5 bases and J by 8 bases, with 24 bases left in between. The CDR3 sequence is 16 residues long. CDR1 and CDR2 (germline): MNHEY, SMNVEV (reference sequence). As DNA, the CDR3 is TGTGCCAGCAGTCTTATAGGGCAGGAGCTATATCAGGGCTACACCTTC. It encodes CASSLIGQELYQGYTF.

The CDR3 nucleotides are TGCGCCAGCAGCCAAACCGGGGCAGGGGGTAACACTGAAGCTTTCTTT. Encoded protein: CASSQTGAGGNTEAFF. V and J are TRBV4-1 and TRBJ1-1, with 7 nucleotides matching TRBD1. With 2 bases clipped from V and 2 bases from J, the junction kept 8 bases outside the gene matches. The CDR3 runs 16 residues. The germline CDR1 and CDR2 sequences are MGHRA and YSYEKL.

This chain uses TRBV5-1 with TRBJ2-1; D possibly matches TRBD1 or TRBD2 (5 bases each). Trimming took off 0 bases at V and 9 bases at J, with 19 bases between the two ends. The CDR3 spans 16 residues. Germline lookup yields CDR1 SGHRS and CDR2 YFSETQ. The DNA of the CDR3 is TGCGCCAGCAGCTTGGCCGGGACCCCGAATGAACTTGAGCAGTTCTTC. Translation gives CASSLAGTPNELEQFF.

Turning to this clone: This same CDR3 is encoded by further DNA sequences in the sample. This chain uses TRBV18 with TRBJ2-3; D possibly corresponds to TRBD1 (6 bases). Germline assignment: CDR1 KGHSH and CDR2 LQKENI. The ends were cut back, 3 bases at V and 4 bases at J, with 11 bases in the middle. This CDR3 has 14 residues. The CDR3 region is CASSPGQPPDTQYF. The CDR3 DNA sequence: TGTGCCAGCTCACCCGGACAGCCGCCAGATACGCAGTATTTT. The full variable domain, rest sourced from reference TRBV18 and TRBJ2-3, is NAGVMQNPRHLVRRRGQEARLRCSPMKGHSHVYWYRQLPEEGLKFMVYLQKENIIDESGMPKERFSAEFPKEGPSILRIQQVVRGDSAAYFCASSPGQPPDTQYFGPGTRLTVL.

Regarding this clone: Other nucleotide sequences in the sample specify the same CDR3. The chain joins TRBV5-1 to TRBJ2-3, with D tentatively TRBD2 (5 bases). The V end was cut by 6 bases, the J end by 0 bases, with 11 bases between. The CDR3 totals 14 residues. Germline V gene lookup returns CDR1 SGHRS and CDR2 YFSETQ. CDR3 coding DNA: TGCGCCAGCACCAGCGGCTCTAGCACAGATACGCAGTATTTT. Translated: CASTSGSSTDTQYF.

The chain is built from TRBV29-1 and TRBJ1-1; D is possibly TRBD1 (5 bases). The CDR3 totals 14 residues. The V gene lost 6 bases and the J gene lost 5 bases, with 19 bases spanning the gap. Per germline, CDR1 SQVTM and CDR2 ANQGSEA. The CDR3 DNA is TGCAGCGTCCGGAACTTTCAGGGAAGTACTGAAGCTTTCTTT. Amino acids: CSVRNFQGSTEAFF.

V is TRBV30 and J is TRBJ1-2; 7 nucleotides agree with TRBD1. V was pared by 1 base and J by 4 bases, with 3 bases of the junction left unmatched. CDR1 is GTSNPN, CDR2 SVGIG, per germline (reference sequence). CDR3 size: 13 residues. The CDR3 reads CAWSEDRLYGYTF. In DNA form, the CDR3 reads TGTGCCTGGAGTGAGGACAGGCTCTATGGCTACACCTTC. Drawing the rest from reference TRBV30 and TRBJ1-2, the complete variable domain is SQTIHQWPATLVQPVGSPLSLECTVEGTSNPNLYWYRQAAGRGLQLLFYSVGIGQISSEVPQNLSASRPQDRQFILSSKKLLLSDSGFYLCAWSEDRLYGYTFGSGTRLTVV.

The chain uses TRBV5-8 and TRBJ1-5, with TRBD1 as a possible D gene (5 bases). Trimming stripped 2 bases from V and 7 bases from J, with 19 bases between. Per germline, CDR1 SGHTS and CDR2 YDEGEE. The CDR3 is made up of 16 amino acids. The CDR3 loop reads CASSFVGGVRGQPQHF. The CDR3 DNA follows: TGTGCCAGCAGCTTCGTCGGGGGGGTCCGCGGACAGCCCCAGCATTTT.

The chain recombines TRBV7-2 with TRBJ2-1, with D possibly TRBD1 on 5 matching bases. V was trimmed by 7 bases and J by 10 bases, leaving 14 bases between them. CDR3 length: 12 residues. CDR1 SGHTA and CDR2 FQGNSA come from the germline V gene. DNA for the CDR3: TGTGCCAGCACCCAGGGCCGGTTGGAGCAGTTCTTC. The encoded protein is CASTQGRLEQFF.

V usage is TRBV19 and J usage is TRBJ2-5; D may be TRBD2 (5 bases). The germline gives CDR1 LNHDA, CDR2 SQIVND (reference sequence). Between the trimmed V and J ends, which lost 3 bases and 3 bases, there was a span of 20 bases. CDR3 length: 17 amino acids. The CDR3 protein is CASSMVGRERSKETQYF. In DNA, the CDR3 is TGTGCCAGTAGTATGGTGGGTAGGGAGCGGTCGAAAGAGACCCAGTACTTC.

The V gene is TRBV5-1, the J gene TRBJ1-4; no reliable D call. Germline V gene lookup returns CDR1 SGHRS and CDR2 YFSETQ. Deletions cut 4 bases from V and 0 bases from J, with 4 bases between. CDR3 size: 13 residues. The CDR3 coding sequence is TGCGCCAGCAGCCAAACAACTAATGAAAAACTGTTTTTT. Its translation is CASSQTTNEKLFF.

This chain joins TRBV30 and TRBJ2-6; D gene uncertain. V gave up 2 bases and J gave up 0 bases, with 8 bases separating them. The CDR3 totals 15 residues. CDR1 is GTSNPN and CDR2 is SVGIG in the germline V gene (reference sequence). In nucleotides, the CDR3 is TGTGCCTGGAGTCCTGGATACTCTGGGGCCAACGTCCTGACTTTC. It specifies CAWSPGYSGANVLTF. Full variable domain (rest looked up from reference TRBV30 and TRBJ2-6): SQTIHQWPATLVQPVGSPLSLECTVEGTSNPNLYWYRQAAGRGLQLLFYSVGIGQISSEVPQNLSASRPQDRQFILSSKKLLLSDSGFYLCAWSPGYSGANVLTFGAGSRLTVL.